This note documents a single T cell receptor beta chain sequence. Germline V gene data show CDR1 as SNHLY and CDR2 as FYNNEI. The CDR3 sequence is 15 residues long. The V end was cut by 2 bases, the J end by 0 bases, with 8 bases between. The sample comes from a study of blood T cell repertoires in COVID-19. Profiling relied on immunoSEQ multiplex PCR, and the TCRdb table lists in-frame clones only, not all of them. The data show 100,000 to 120,000 clones, more than 75% seen once. The specimen sequenced was peripheral blood. The TCR comes from a woman aged 50 to 60 with acute or convalescent COVID-19. The chain joins TRBV2 to TRBJ2-4; tentatively, D is TRBD1 (7 bases). The CDR3 reads CASSEQGGAKNIQYF. The CDR3 DNA reads TGTGCCAGCAGTGAACAGGGGGGAGCCAAAAACATTCAGTACTTC.